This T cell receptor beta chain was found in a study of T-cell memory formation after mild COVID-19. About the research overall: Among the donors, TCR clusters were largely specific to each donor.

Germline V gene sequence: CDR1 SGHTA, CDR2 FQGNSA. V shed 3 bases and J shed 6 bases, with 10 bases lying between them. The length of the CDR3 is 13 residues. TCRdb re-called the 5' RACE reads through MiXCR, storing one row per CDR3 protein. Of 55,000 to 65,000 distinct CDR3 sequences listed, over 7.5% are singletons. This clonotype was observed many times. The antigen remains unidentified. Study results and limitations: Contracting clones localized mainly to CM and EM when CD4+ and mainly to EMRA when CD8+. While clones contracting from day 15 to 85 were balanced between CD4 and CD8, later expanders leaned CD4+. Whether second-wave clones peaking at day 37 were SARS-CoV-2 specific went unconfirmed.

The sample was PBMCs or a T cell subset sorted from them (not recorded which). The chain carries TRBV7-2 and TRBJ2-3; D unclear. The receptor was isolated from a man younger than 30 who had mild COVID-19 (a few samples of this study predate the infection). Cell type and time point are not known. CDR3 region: CASSFWPRDTQYF. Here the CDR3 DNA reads TGTGCCAGCAGCTTTTGGCCTAGGGATACGCAGTATTTT.